Listed below are T cell receptor beta chains from one sample, sequenced in a study of control samples from healthy donors and cancer patients. Data came from immunoSEQ multiplex PCR; TCRdb stores just in-frame clones and leaves some out. The data contain more than 45,000 clones, approximately 90% of them singletons. The sequenced sample was PBMCs. The receptors were gathered from a man aged 25 to 45 with colorectal cancer. The CDR3 runs from the conserved cysteine through the conserved F or W. D genes are given only for firm matches.

CDR3: CTSSLHPGQGHTGPYNEQFF
D: .
J: TRBJ2-1
V: TRBV1

CDR3: CASSRAVTIGDTQYF
D: .
J: TRBJ2-3
V: TRBV6-5

CDR3: CAFGTLGHEAFF
D: .
J: TRBJ1-1
V: TRBV30

CDR3: CSAGGNEKLFF
D: .
J: TRBJ1-4
V: TRBV20-1

CDR3: CASSYYVYEQYF
D: .
J: TRBJ2-7
V: TRBV6-2/TRBV6-3

CDR3: CASSPGRLNSPLHF
D: .
J: TRBJ1-6
V: TRBV7-9

CDR3: CASNSGTVPRETQYF
D: .
J: TRBJ2-5
V: TRBV5-1

CDR3: CASSQWTGIFGSPLHF
D: TRBD1
J: TRBJ1-6
V: TRBV14

CDR3: CASSQTGQQVEAFF
D: .
J: TRBJ1-1
V: TRBV3-1/TRBV3-2

CDR3: CASSPGPGQPQHF
D: .
J: TRBJ1-5
V: TRBV7-2

CDR3: CSVEMDPQYF
D: .
J: TRBJ2-3
V: TRBV29-1

CDR3: CASSRGFGSSGNTIYF
D: .
J: TRBJ1-3
V: TRBV4-1

CDR3: CASSLLLQDEQYF
D: .
J: TRBJ2-7
V: TRBV12-3/TRBV12-4

CDR3: CASSLKVGGHTGELFF
D: .
J: TRBJ2-2
V: TRBV5-1

CDR3: CASSPTEQETQYF
D: .
J: TRBJ2-5
V: TRBV5-4

CDR3: CASSYSGSDGYTF
D: .
J: TRBJ1-2
V: TRBV6-5

CDR3: CASSPMEGKTEAFF
D: .
J: TRBJ1-1
V: TRBV5-1

CDR3: CASSGDSGGYNEQFF
D: TRBD2
J: TRBJ2-1
V: TRBV2

CDR3: CASSYSQGAESPLHF
D: TRBD1
J: TRBJ1-6
V: TRBV6-5

CDR3: CASSQAGWGGELFF
D: .
J: TRBJ2-2
V: TRBV4-3

CDR3: CASSLHRVNGAYEQYF
D: .
J: TRBJ2-7
V: TRBV5-5

CDR3: CASSQDLRRQTYNEQFF
D: .
J: TRBJ2-1
V: TRBV4-3

CDR3: CASNPREEETQYF
D: .
J: TRBJ2-5
V: TRBV2

CDR3: CASSFHARGDGYTF
D: .
J: TRBJ1-2
V: TRBV7-2

CDR3: CASSFVPGAEPQHF
D: .
J: TRBJ1-5
V: TRBV5-1

CDR3: CASSLIGYREQYF
D: .
J: TRBJ2-7
V: TRBV12-3/TRBV12-4